The sequence of this T cell receptor (beta chain) was determined in a study of T cell responses to AZD1222 COVID-19 vaccine. Study at large: Pooled in the analysis were second doses at about 4 or about 12 weeks.

Sequenced by immunoSEQ multiplex PCR; TCRdb stores in-frame clones only, minus some. The sample holds 150,000 to 200,000 clones; about nine tenths are singletons and the top ten take 1.3%. Remarks on this clone: Its antigen is undetermined.

Findings and limits, study-wide: Donor demographics were predominantly white British with a female majority; clonal diversity may be underestimated. Per reports, nearly half of all spike-specific TCRs target regions that are unmutated in variants. Spike-specific TCR repertoires showed rising breadth and depth after two AZD1222 doses.

Germline V CDR1 and CDR2: SQVTM, ANQGSEA. V was clipped by 6 bases and J by 3 bases, with 14 bases between them. This CDR3 region has 13 residues. The clonotype originates from an adult in good health. The sequencing used peripheral blood, collected on day 0 of AZD1222 vaccination. The V and J genes are TRBV29-1 and TRBJ1-2; D possibly corresponds to TRBD1 (5 bases). The CDR3 nucleotides are TGCAGCGTCGCGGACACTACCCACTATGGCTACACCTTC. It translates to CSVADTTHYGYTF.